This record concerns one T cell receptor beta chain sequence. A J-beta primer mix and a sample-barcoded 5' primer were used in a second PCR of roughly 6 to 11 cycles. TCRdb re-called the 5' RACE reads through MiXCR, storing one row per CDR3 protein. Among 780,000 or so distinct CDR3 sequences, roughly 50% were seen once, and the ten largest hold roughly two fifths. The people who gave samples were healthy Caucasians from Russia, aged about 6 to 100. CDR1 and CDR2 (germline): SNHLY, FYNNEI. V lost 2 bases, J lost 7 bases, and 12 bases lay in between. The CDR3 has 14 amino acids. The sample belongs to a study of blood T cells in healthy people across ages.

The sequence was collected from a man at least 80 years old in good health. This sequence joins TRBV2 and TRBJ1-5, with D possibly matching TRBD1 (6 bases). The sequenced sample was blood. Written as DNA, the CDR3 is TGTGCCAGCAGTGAACCCAGGGGTCGGCAGCCCCAGCATTTT. This gives the protein CASSEPRGRQPQHF. Full variable domain (rest looked up from reference TRBV2 and TRBJ1-5): EPEVTQTPSHQVTQMGQEVILRCVPISNHLYFYWYRQILGQKVEFLVSFYNNEISEKSEIFDDQFSVERPDGSNFTLKIRSTKLEDSAMYFCASSEPRGRQPQHFGDGTRLSIL.